Listed below are T cell receptor beta chains from one sample, sequenced in a study of blood T cell repertoires in COVID-19. TCRdb's copy holds only in-frame clones and misses some; the assay was immunoSEQ multiplex PCR. Seen here are some 380,000 clones, 81% observed once, and the top ten hold around 1.1%. Sequencing was performed on peripheral blood. These receptor sequences come from a human donor with acute or convalescent COVID-19. The donor label of this sample is uncertain. The CDR3 runs from the conserved cysteine through the conserved F or W. D genes are given only for firm matches. Only some rows state a clone size, as once, few, many or a class for expanded clones.

D gene: NA
J gene: TRBJ2-7
V gene: TRBV20-1
clone size: NA
CDR3 protein: CSASFRESSYEQYF

D gene: NA
J gene: TRBJ2-1
V gene: TRBV30
clone size: NA
CDR3 protein: CAWRLGGRNEQFF

D gene: TRBD1
J gene: TRBJ1-1
V gene: TRBV9
clone size: many
CDR3 protein: CASSANYKQGADTEAFF

D gene: NA
J gene: TRBJ1-3
V gene: TRBV3-1/TRBV3-2
clone size: few
CDR3 protein: CASSQSRGNTIYF

D gene: TRBD1
J gene: TRBJ1-1
V gene: TRBV2
clone size: NA
CDR3 protein: CASSLDRDRGNTEAFF

D gene: NA
J gene: TRBJ1-2
V gene: TRBV19
clone size: NA
CDR3 protein: CASSMTGVGRVMANYGYTF

D gene: NA
J gene: TRBJ2-1
V gene: TRBV5-4
clone size: NA
CDR3 protein: CASSRINRVEQFF

D gene: NA
J gene: TRBJ1-1
V gene: TRBV7-6
clone size: NA
CDR3 protein: CASSLDRNTEAFF

D gene: NA
J gene: TRBJ1-1
V gene: TRBV7-9
clone size: NA
CDR3 protein: CASSLDLVTLKVFF

D gene: NA
J gene: TRBJ2-7
V gene: TRBV2
clone size: NA
CDR3 protein: CASRTGYEQYF

D gene: TRBD1
J gene: TRBJ1-2
V gene: TRBV28
clone size: NA
CDR3 protein: CASSLGTGGIYGYTF

D gene: NA
J gene: TRBJ1-2
V gene: TRBV28
clone size: NA
CDR3 protein: CASSSTWWGYTF

D gene: TRBD1
J gene: TRBJ1-6
V gene: TRBV6-5
clone size: few
CDR3 protein: CASSPQGQGGSPLHF

D gene: NA
J gene: TRBJ1-2
V gene: TRBV2
clone size: NA
CDR3 protein: CASSEARQLGHGYTF

D gene: NA
J gene: TRBJ1-2
V gene: TRBV28
clone size: NA
CDR3 protein: CASSLIGRVLGGYTF

D gene: NA
J gene: TRBJ2-7
V gene: TRBV14
clone size: NA
CDR3 protein: CASSQDSRGPEQYF

D gene: TRBD1
J gene: TRBJ2-7
V gene: TRBV23-1
clone size: NA
CDR3 protein: CASTQRGQRTYEQYF

D gene: NA
J gene: TRBJ1-6
V gene: TRBV19
clone size: few
CDR3 protein: CASRGRANSPLHF

D gene: TRBD2
J gene: TRBJ2-3
V gene: TRBV3-1/TRBV3-2
clone size: once
CDR3 protein: CASSPNLAGASTDTQYF

D gene: NA
J gene: TRBJ2-3
V gene: TRBV19
clone size: NA
CDR3 protein: CASSSAGGTDTQYF

D gene: NA
J gene: TRBJ1-5
V gene: TRBV6-6
clone size: NA
CDR3 protein: CASSYSGRAQEPQHF

D gene: TRBD1
J gene: TRBJ2-7
V gene: TRBV15
clone size: few
CDR3 protein: CATSGRTDRVDEQYF

D gene: TRBD1
J gene: TRBJ1-1
V gene: TRBV19
clone size: NA
CDR3 protein: CASSITGANTEAFF

D gene: NA
J gene: TRBJ2-3
V gene: TRBV6-5
clone size: NA
CDR3 protein: CASSWRATDTQYF

D gene: NA
J gene: TRBJ1-6
V gene: TRBV5-1
clone size: NA
CDR3 protein: CASSLDRRVNSPLHF

D gene: NA
J gene: TRBJ1-1
V gene: TRBV12-3/TRBV12-4
clone size: NA
CDR3 protein: CASMRGGNTEAFF

D gene: TRBD2
J gene: TRBJ2-1
V gene: TRBV18
clone size: NA
CDR3 protein: CASSFLAGGPYNEQFF